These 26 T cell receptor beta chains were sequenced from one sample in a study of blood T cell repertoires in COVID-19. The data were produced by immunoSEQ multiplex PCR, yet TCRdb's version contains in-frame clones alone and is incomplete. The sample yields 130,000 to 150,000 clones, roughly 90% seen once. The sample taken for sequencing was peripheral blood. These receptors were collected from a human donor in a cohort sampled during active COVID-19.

CDR3 sequence: CASSRSRGQGGYTF. Here the CDR3 DNA reads TGCGCCAGCAGCCGAAGCAGGGGCCAAGGGGGCTACACCTTC. The V gene is TRBV5-1, the J gene TRBJ1-2; D may be TRBD1 (6 bases). The V gene lost 4 bases and the J gene lost 8 bases, with 18 bases spanning the gap. Germline V gene lookup returns CDR1 SGHRS and CDR2 YFSETQ. The CDR3 length is 14 residues. The whole variable domain, remainder taken from reference TRBV5-1 and TRBJ1-2, is KAGVTQTPRYLIKTRGQQVTLSCSPISGHRSVSWYQQTPGQGLQFLFEYFSETQRNKGNFPGRFSGRQFSNSRSEMNVSTLELGDSALYLCASSRSRGQGGYTFGSGTRLTVV.

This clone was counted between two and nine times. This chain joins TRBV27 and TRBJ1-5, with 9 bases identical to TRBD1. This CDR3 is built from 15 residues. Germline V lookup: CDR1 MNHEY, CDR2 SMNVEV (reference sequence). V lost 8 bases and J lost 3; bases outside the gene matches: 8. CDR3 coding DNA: TGTGCCAGCGCCTCGCGACAGGGGGACAATCAGCCCCAGCATTTT. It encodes CASASRQGDNQPQHF.

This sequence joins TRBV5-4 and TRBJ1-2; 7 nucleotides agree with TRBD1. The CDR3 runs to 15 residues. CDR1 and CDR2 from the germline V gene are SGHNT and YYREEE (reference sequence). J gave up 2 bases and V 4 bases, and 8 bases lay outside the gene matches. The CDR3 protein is CASSGPGQRNYGYTF. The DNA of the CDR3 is TGTGCCAGCAGCGGACCGGGACAGAGAAACTATGGCTACACCTTC.

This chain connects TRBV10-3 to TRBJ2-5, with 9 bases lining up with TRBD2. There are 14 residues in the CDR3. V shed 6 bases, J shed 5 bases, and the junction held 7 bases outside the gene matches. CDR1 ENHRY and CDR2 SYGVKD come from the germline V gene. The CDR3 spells CAISVSGGKETQYF. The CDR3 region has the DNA TGTGCCATCAGCGTCAGCGGGGGGAAGGAGACCCAGTACTTC.

The DNA of the CDR3 is TGTGCCATCAGTGACGGGACAGGGGTTGACGAGACCCAGTACTTC. It yields the protein CAISDGTGVDETQYF. This rearrangement joins TRBV10-3 to TRBJ2-5; TRBD1 agrees at 10 bases. CDR1 is ENHRY, CDR2 SYGVKD, per germline. This CDR3 has 15 residues. The trim removed 3 bases at V and 5 bases at J, leaving 6 bases unmatched.

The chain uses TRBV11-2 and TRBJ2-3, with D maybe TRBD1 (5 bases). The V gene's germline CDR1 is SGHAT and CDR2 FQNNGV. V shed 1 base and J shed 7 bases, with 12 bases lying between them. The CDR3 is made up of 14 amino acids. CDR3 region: CASSLVGAVNTQYF. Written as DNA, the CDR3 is TGTGCCAGCAGCTTAGTTGGGGCGGTAAATACGCAGTATTTT.

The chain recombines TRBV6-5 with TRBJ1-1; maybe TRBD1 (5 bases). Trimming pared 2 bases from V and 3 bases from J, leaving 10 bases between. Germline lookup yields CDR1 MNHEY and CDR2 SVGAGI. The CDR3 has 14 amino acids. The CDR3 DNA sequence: TGTGCCAGCAGTTACGGCGGGGGATACACTGAAGCTTTCTTT. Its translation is CASSYGGGYTEAFF.

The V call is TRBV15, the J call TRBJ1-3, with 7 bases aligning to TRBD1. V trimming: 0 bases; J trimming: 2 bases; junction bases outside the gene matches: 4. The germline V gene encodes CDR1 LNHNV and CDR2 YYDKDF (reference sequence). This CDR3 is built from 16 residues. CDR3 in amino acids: CATSREGQAPGNTIYF. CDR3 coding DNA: TGTGCCACCAGCAGAGAAGGACAGGCGCCTGGAAACACCATATATTTT.

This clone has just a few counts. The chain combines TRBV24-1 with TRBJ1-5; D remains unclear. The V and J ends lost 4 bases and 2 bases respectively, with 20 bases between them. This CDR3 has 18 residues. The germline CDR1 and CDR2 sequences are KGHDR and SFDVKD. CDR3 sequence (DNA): TGTGCCACCAGTGACTCCTTGGGCGGAGGGCAGGGCAATCAGCCCCAGCATTTT. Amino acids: CATSDSLGGGQGNQPQHF.

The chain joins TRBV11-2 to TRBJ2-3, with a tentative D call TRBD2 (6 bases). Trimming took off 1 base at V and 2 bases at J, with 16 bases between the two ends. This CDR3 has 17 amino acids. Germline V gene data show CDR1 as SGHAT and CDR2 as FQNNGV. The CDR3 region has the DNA TGTGCCAGCAGCTTAGCCTGGAGTCGGGGGATCACAGATACGCAGTATTTT. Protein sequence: CASSLAWSRGITDTQYF.

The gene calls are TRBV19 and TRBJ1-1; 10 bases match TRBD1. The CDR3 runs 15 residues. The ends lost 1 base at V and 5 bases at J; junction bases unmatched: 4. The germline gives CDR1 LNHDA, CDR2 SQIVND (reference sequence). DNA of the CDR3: TGTGCCAGTAGTATAGGACAGGGGGCGAGTACTGAAGCTTTCTTT. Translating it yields CASSIGQGASTEAFF.

The CDR3 reads CASSRTDTDTQYF. DNA for the CDR3: TGTGCCAGCTCCCGGACAGACACAGATACGCAGTATTTT. V and J are TRBV18 and TRBJ2-3, with D tentatively TRBD1 (6 bases). Trimming removed 6 bases from V and 2 bases from J, with 9 bases in between. The germline V gene encodes CDR1 KGHSH and CDR2 LQKENI. The length of the CDR3 is 13 residues.

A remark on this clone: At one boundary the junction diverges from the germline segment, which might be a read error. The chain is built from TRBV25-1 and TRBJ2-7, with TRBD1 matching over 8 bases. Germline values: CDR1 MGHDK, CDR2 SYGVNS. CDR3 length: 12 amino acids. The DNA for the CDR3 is TGTGCCAGCAGTACCCTGACAGGGGCAGTGGTCTTC. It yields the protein CASSTLTGAVVF.

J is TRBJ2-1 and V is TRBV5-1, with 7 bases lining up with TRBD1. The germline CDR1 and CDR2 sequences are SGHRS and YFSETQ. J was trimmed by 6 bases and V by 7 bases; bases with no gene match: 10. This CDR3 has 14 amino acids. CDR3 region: CASFRDRYLNEQFF. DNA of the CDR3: TGCGCCAGCTTCCGGGACAGATACCTCAATGAGCAGTTCTTC.

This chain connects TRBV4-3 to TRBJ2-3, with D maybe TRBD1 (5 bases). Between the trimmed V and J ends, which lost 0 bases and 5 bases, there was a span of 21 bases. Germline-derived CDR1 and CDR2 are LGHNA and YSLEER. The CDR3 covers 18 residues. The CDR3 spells CASSQDGAGNRRVDTQYF. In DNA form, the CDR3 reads TGCGCCAGCAGCCAAGATGGGGCAGGGAACCGAAGAGTAGATACGCAGTATTTT.

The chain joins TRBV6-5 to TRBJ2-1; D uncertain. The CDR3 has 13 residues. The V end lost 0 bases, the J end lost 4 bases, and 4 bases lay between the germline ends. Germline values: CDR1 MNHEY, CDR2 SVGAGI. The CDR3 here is CASSYSRYNEQFF. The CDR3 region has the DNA TGTGCCAGCAGTTACTCGAGGTACAATGAGCAGTTCTTC.

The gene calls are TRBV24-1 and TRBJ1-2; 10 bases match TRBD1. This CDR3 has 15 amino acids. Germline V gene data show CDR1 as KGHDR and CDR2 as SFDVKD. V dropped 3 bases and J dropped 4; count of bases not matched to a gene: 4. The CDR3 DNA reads TGTGCCACCAGTGATGACAGGGGGCGAGGCTATGGCTACACCTTC. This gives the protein CATSDDRGRGYGYTF.

CDR3 nucleotide sequence: TGTGCCAGCAGTTACAGAGGATACACAGATACGCAGTATTTT. This sequence encodes CASSYRGYTDTQYF. J is TRBJ2-3 and V is TRBV6-2 or TRBV6-3; D ambiguous. Trimming took off 2 bases at V and 2 bases at J, with 8 bases between the two ends. CDR1 MNHEY and CDR2 SVGEGT come from the germline V gene. CDR3 length equals 14 residues.

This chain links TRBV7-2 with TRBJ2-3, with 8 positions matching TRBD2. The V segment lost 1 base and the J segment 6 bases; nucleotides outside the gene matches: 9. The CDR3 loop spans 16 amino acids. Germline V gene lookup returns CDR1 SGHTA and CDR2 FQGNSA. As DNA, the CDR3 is TGTGCCAGCAGCTTAGTGTTCGGGGGGGCTAGCGATACGCAGTATTTT. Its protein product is CASSLVFGGASDTQYF.

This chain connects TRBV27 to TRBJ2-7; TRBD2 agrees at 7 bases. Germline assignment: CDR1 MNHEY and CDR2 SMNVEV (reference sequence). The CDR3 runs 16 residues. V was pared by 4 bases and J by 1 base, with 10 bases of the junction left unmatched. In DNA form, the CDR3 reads TGTGCCAGCAGTTCCCCGGGGGGAGTGGGATCCTACGAGCAGTACTTC. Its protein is CASSSPGGVGSYEQYF.

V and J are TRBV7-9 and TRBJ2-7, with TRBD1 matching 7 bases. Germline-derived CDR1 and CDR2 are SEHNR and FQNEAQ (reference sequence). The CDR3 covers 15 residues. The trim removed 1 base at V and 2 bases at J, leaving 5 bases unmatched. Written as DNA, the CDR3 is TGTGCCAGCAGCTTAGTGTCGGGGACAGCCTACGAGCAGTACTTC. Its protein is CASSLVSGTAYEQYF. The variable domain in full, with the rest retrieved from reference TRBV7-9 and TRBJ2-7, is DTGVSQNPRHKITKRGQNVTFRCDPISEHNRLYWYRQTLGQGPEFLTYFQNEAQLEKSRLLSDRFSAERPKGSFSTLEIQRTEQGDSAMYLCASSLVSGTAYEQYFGPGTRLTVT.

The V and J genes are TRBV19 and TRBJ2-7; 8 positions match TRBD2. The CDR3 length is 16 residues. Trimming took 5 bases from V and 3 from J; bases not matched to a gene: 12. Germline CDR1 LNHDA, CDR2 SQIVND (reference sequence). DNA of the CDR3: TGTGCCAGTAGTTCCCCGTGGAGCGGGGGAATCTACGAGCAGTACTTC. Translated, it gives CASSSPWSGGIYEQYF.

The CDR3 sequence is CASSITGVSSTDTQYF. CDR3 DNA: TGTGCCAGTAGTATAACAGGGGTTTCGAGCACAGATACGCAGTATTTT. The V and J genes are TRBV19 and TRBJ2-3, with 7 bases matching TRBD1. V dropped 2 bases and J dropped 0; count of bases not matched to a gene: 5. Germline loops: CDR1 LNHDA, CDR2 SQIVND (reference sequence). This CDR3 is built from 16 residues.

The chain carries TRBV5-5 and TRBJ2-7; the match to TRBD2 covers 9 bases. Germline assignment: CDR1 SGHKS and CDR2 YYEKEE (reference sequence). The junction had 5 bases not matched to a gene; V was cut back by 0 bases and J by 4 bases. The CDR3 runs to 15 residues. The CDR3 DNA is TGTGCCAGCAGCTTGGGACTAGCGGACTTTTACGAGCAGTACTTC. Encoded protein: CASSLGLADFYEQYF.

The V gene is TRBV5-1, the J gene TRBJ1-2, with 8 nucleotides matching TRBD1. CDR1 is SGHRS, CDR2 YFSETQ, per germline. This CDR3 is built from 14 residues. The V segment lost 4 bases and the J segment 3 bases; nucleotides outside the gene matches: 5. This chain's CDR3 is CASSEGQADYGYTF. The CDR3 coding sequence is TGCGCCAGCAGCGAGGGACAGGCTGACTATGGCTACACCTTC.

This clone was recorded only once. The CDR3 DNA reads TGTGCCAGCAGCTTAGCGGAGCGGAGTACCGGGGAGCTGTTTTTT. It translates to CASSLAERSTGELFF. The chain couples TRBV7-2 to TRBJ2-2; D might be TRBD2 (5 bases). CDR3 length equals 15 residues. Germline CDR1 is SGHTA and CDR2 is FQGNSA. V lost 0 bases, J lost 5 bases, and 10 bases lay in between. The whole variable domain, remainder taken from reference TRBV7-2 and TRBJ2-2, is GAGVSQSPSNKVTEKGKDVELRCDPISGHTALYWYRQSLGQGLEFLIYFQGNSAPDKSGLPSDRFSAERTGGSVSTLTIQRTQQEDSAVYLCASSLAERSTGELFFGEGSRLTVL.